This record looks at one T cell receptor (beta chain) sequence and its context. The target antigen is unknown. The data originate from a study of T cell responses to AZD1222 COVID-19 vaccine. General study findings and limits: Females outnumbered males among donors, who were mostly white British; clonal diversity was possibly underestimated. Per reports, nearly half of all spike-specific TCRs target regions that are unmutated in variants.

The germline V and J ends were trimmed by 6 bases and 4 bases, with 12 bases remaining between them. CDR1 SNHLY and CDR2 FYNNEI come from the germline V gene. The CDR3 has 14 residues. Measured with immunoSEQ multiplex PCR; TCRdb has only the in-frame clones, and not every one. The sample lists just under 150,000 clones, more than 70% occurring once. The genes are TRBV2 and TRBJ1-4, with TRBD1 as a possible D gene (6 bases). Source: peripheral blood, taken 28 days after the second AZD1222 dose. This TCR came from an adult who received the AZD1222 COVID-19 vaccine. DNA of the CDR3: TGTGCCAGCAGCTACAGGGCCTATAATGAAAAACTGTTTTTT. It translates to CASSYRAYNEKLFF.